The sequence of this T cell receptor beta chain was determined in a study of blood T cell repertoires in COVID-19. Overall study: Acute and convalescent COVID-19 specimens originated in the United States, Italy and Spain.

CDR1 and CDR2 (germline): SEHNR, FQNEAQ (reference sequence). After removal of 0 bases from V and 4 bases from J, the junction contained 3 bases not matched to a gene. This CDR3 contains 14 residues. Using immunoSEQ multiplex PCR, the repertoire was profiled, and TCRdb retains in-frame clones only, with some absent. The sample includes approximately 260,000 clones, over 75% of them seen just once. The sequence was obtained from a middle-aged woman who had recovered from COVID-19. The chain employs TRBV7-9 and TRBJ2-7; TRBD1 matches at 7 bases. The specimen was peripheral blood. The CDR3 reads CASSLAGQLYEQYF. The CDR3 nucleotides read TGTGCCAGCAGCTTAGCGGGACAGCTTTACGAGCAGTACTTC.